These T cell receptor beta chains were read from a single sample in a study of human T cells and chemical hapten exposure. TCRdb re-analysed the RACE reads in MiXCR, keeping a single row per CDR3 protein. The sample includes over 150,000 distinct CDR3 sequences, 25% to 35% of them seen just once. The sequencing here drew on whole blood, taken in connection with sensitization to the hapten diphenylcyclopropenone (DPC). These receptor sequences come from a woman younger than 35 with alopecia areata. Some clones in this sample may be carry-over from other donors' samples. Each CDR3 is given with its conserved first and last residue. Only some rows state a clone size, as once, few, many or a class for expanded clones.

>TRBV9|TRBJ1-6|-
CASSVAGDRGNSPLHF
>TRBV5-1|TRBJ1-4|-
CASSLTGFTNEKLFF
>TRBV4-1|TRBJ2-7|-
CASSQAGGPLNLWEQYF
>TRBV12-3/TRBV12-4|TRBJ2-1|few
CASSRAGGGDNEQFF
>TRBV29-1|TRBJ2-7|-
CSALWNRDFEQYF
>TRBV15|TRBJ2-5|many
CATSRDRGQGGTQYF
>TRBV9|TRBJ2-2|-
CASSAKAGGNTGELFF
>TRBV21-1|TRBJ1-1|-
CASSMTGEYPEAFF
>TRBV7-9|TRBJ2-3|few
CASSPPSGGAKDTQYF
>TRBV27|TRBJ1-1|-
CASSLNRGRDTEAFF
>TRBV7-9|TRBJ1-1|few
CASSPEGRGMNTEAFF
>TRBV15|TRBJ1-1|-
CATSRGGVDAFF
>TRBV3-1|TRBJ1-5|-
CASSQGGQPQHF
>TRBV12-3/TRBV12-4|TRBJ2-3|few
CASSPRGGFTDTQYF
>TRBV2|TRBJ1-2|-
CATSKRTSYGYTF
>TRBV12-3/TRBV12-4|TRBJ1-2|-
CASSLRQFYGYTF
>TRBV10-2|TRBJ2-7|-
CASSDWGPTGAWGEQYF
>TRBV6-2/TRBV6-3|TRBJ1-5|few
CASRDGTEPNQPQHF
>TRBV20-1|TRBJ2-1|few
CSALGGLPVGDEQFF